The sequence of this T cell receptor (beta chain) was determined in a study of cytomegalovirus exposure and HLA in healthy donors. It was with 60 Vbeta and 13 Jbeta primers that the PCR ran. Measured with immunoSEQ multiplex PCR; TCRdb has only the in-frame clones, and not every one. Altogether 83,000 or so clones are present, roughly 80% being singletons, with the ten largest covering over 1.5%. This CDR3 has 15 residues. CDR1 and CDR2 from the germline V gene are LNHDA and SQIVND (reference sequence). The V segment lost 5 bases and the J segment 8 bases; nucleotides outside the gene matches: 11. This clone was detected once.

This TCR derives from a woman younger than 45 in good health and CMV-seronegative. The sequencing input was PBMCs. The chain employs TRBV19 and TRBJ1-4, with 7 bases lining up with TRBD1. CDR3 nucleotides: TGTGCCAGTAGTCCTGGGGACAGACTTCAGGAAAAACTGTTTTTT. It translates to CASSPGDRLQEKLFF.